Reported below is one T cell receptor (beta chain). These data are taken from a study of CD8 T cells in Susac syndrome. A quantity of about 0.5 to 1 ug RNA underwent reverse transcription using random hexamers. The authors amplified TCR beta CDR3 across 54 Vbeta and 13 Jbeta using immunoSEQ multiplex PCR. Each CDR3 protein gets one entry after TCRdb re-called the immunoSEQ multiplex PCR reads with MiXCR. Here the sample spans roughly 130,000 distinct CDR3 sequences, about 96% being singletons. The authors sequenced TCR beta from blood CD8+ and CD4+ T cells. Matched for age and sex, the controls were healthy donors. TEMRA cells were FACS-enriched, with CD8+ and CD4+ T cells isolated negatively. Trimming stripped 0 bases from V and 6 bases from J, with 17 bases between. The CDR3 runs to 16 residues. Germline V gives CDR1 SGDLS, CDR2 YYNGEE.

This clonotype was obtained from a human donor in good health. The sample taken for sequencing was CD4+ T cells from PBMCs. The chain carries TRBV9 and TRBJ2-3; perhaps TRBD2 as D (5 bases). The CDR3 DNA sequence: TGTGCCAGCAGCGTAGCAATTGGGAGTATCGCCGATACGCAGTATTTT. It is translated as CASSVAIGSIADTQYF.